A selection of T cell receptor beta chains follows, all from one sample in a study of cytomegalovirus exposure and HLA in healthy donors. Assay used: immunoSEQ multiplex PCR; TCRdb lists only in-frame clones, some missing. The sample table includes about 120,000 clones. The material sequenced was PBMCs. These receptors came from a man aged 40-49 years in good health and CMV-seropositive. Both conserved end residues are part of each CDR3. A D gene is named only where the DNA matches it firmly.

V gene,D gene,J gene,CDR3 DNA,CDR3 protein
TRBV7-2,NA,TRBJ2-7,TGTGCCAGCAGGGACAGATCCTACGAGCAGTACTTC,CASRDRSYEQYF
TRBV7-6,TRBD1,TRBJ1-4,TGTGCCAGCAGCGAGGGGACAGGGCTAACAACTAATGAAAAACTGTTTTTT,CASSEGTGLTTNEKLFF
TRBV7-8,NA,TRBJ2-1,TGTGCCAGCAGCTGGGTGGAGCGGGTCGACAATGAGCAGTTCTTC,CASSWVERVDNEQFF
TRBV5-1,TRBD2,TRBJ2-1,TGCGCCAGCAGCTTGGCCGCTAGCGGCTACAATGAGCAGTTCTTC,CASSLAASGYNEQFF
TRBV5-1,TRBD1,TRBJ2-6,TGCGCCAGCAGCCTTCAGGGGGCGCTTGGGGCCAACGTCCTGACTTTC,CASSLQGALGANVLTF
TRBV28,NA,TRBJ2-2,TGTGCCACCCATATGCGAGTTCGGGGCGGGGAGCTGTTTTTT,CATHMRVRGGELFF
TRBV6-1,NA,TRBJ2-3,TGTGCCAGCAAAAAGGAGGGAGCAGATACGCAGTATTTT,CASKKEGADTQYF
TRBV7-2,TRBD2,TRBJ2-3,TGTGCCAGCAGCTTCGGACTAGCCAAATACACAGATACGCAGTATTTT,CASSFGLAKYTDTQYF
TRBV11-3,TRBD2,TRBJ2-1,TGTGCCAGCAGCTTAGAAGCGGGAGTGTGGGATGAGCAGTTCTTC,CASSLEAGVWDEQFF
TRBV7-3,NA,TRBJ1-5,TGTGCCAGCAGCCGAGGGGGAAATCAGCCCCAGCATTTT,CASSRGGNQPQHF
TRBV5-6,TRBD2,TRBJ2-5,TGTGCCAGCACCCCCGCCCCTCCACAGTTGACTAGCGGGAGTGAGACCCAGTACTTC,CASTPAPPQLTSGSETQYF
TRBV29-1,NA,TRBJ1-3,TGCAGCGCGACACTCCACTCTGGAAACACCATATATTTT,CSATLHSGNTIYF
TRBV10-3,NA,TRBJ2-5,TGTGCCACCGCGACTCGCTTGGAGACCCAGTACTTC,CATATRLETQYF
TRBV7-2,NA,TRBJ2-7,TGTGCCAGCAGCTTAATCCCAGGCGACCTAAAATCCTACGAGCAGTACTTC,CASSLIPGDLKSYEQYF
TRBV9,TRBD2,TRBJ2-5,TGTGCCAGCAGCGTAAGCGGGGCCCAAGAGACCCAGTACTTC,CASSVSGAQETQYF
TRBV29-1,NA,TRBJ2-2,TGCAGCGTTCGTTCGCCCAGCACCGGGGAGCTGTTTTTT,CSVRSPSTGELFF
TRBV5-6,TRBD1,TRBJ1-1,TGTGCCAGCAGCTTGAGGACAGGGAGGGACACTGAAGCTTTCTTT,CASSLRTGRDTEAFF
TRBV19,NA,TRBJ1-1,TGTGCCAGTAGTATAGTCCGGCAGGGCCGGAACACTGAAGCTTTCTTT,CASSIVRQGRNTEAFF
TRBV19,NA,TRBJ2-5,TGTGCCAGTAGCTTGCAGCGAGGTAGTGAGACCCAGTACTTC,CASSLQRGSETQYF